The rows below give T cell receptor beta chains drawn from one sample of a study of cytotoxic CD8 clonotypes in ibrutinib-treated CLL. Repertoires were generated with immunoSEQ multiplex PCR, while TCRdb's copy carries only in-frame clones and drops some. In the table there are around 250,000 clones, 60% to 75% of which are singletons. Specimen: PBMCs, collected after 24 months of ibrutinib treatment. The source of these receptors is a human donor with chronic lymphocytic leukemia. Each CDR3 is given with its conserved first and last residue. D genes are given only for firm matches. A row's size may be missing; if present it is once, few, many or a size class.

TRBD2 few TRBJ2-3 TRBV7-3 CASRTFGLANNPDTQYF TGTGCCAGCAGGACTTTCGGACTAGCGAATAATCCAGATACGCAGTATTTT
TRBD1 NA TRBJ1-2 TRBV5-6 CASSLLDRDRYGYTF TGTGCCAGCAGCCTCCTGGACAGGGATCGGTATGGCTACACCTTC
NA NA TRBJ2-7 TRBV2 CAAAPGEQYF TGTGCGGCGGCTCCCGGGGAGCAGTACTTC
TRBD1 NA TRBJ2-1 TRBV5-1 CASGTGASGGEQFF TGCGCCAGCGGAACAGGGGCTTCAGGCGGTGAGCAGTTCTTC
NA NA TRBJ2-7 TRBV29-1 CSVRDGYYEQYF TGCAGCGTCCGGGACGGATACTACGAGCAGTACTTC
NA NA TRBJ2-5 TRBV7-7 CASSRTRETQYF TGTGCTAGCAGCCGGACAAGGGAGACCCAGTACTTC
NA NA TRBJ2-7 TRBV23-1 CASSQSKEQYF TGCGCCAGCAGTCAATCGAAGGAGCAGTACTTC
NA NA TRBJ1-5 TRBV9 CASSVDARINQPQHF TGTGCCAGCAGCGTAGACGCTCGGATAAATCAGCCCCAGCATTTT
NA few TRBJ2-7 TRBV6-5 CASSSTETGLDF TGTGCCAGCAGCTCTACCGAGACAGGCCTGGACTTC
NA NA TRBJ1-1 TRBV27 CASSDSPMNTEAFF TGTGCCAGCTCGGACTCGCCCATGAACACTGAAGCTTTCTTT
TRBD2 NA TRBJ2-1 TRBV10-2 CASSEKGTSGRGEQFF TGCGCCAGCAGTGAGAAGGGGACTAGCGGGAGGGGTGAGCAGTTCTTC
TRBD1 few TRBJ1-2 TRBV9 CASSYGQGSSNYGYTF TGTGCCAGCAGCTACGGACAGGGCTCTTCTAACTATGGCTACACCTTC
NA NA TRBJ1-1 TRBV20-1 CSLGVNTEAFF TGCAGCCTGGGAGTTAACACTGAAGCTTTCTTT
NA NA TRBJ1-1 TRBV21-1 CASSMRTRADDTEAFF TGTGCCAGCAGCATGAGGACCCGGGCGGATGACACTGAAGCTTTCTTT
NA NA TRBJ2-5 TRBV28 CASSFSGSKETQYF TGTGCCAGCAGTTTTTCTGGCAGCAAAGAGACCCAGTACTTC
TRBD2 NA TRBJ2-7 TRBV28 CASSLSGGSSYEQYF TGTGCCAGCAGTTTATCGGGAGGGAGCTCCTACGAGCAGTACTTC
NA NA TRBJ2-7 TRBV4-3 CASSQAEGGFYEQYF TGCGCCAGCAGCCAAGCCGAGGGGGGGTTCTACGAGCAGTACTTC
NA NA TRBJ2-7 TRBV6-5 CASSVSYEQYF TGTGCCAGCAGTGTAAGCTACGAGCAGTACTTC
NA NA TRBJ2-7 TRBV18 CASSPRTDREQYF TGTGCCAGCTCACCACGTACAGATAGGGAGCAGTACTTC
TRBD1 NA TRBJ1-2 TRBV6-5 CASNDRAGYTF TGTGCCAGCAACGACAGGGCCGGCTACACCTTC
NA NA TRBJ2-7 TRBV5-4 CASSLLGIEEQYF TGTGCCAGCAGCTTGTTAGGAATTGAGGAGCAGTACTTC
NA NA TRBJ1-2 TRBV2 CASIRDGDNYGYTF TGTGCCAGCATCCGGGACGGCGATAACTATGGCTACACCTTC
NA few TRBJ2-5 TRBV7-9 CASSPPEEETQYF TGTGCCAGCAGCCCCCCTGAGGAAGAGACCCAGTACTTC
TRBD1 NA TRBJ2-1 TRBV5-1 CASSKGQGGAYNEQFF TGCGCCAGCAGCAAGGGACAGGGAGGTGCCTACAATGAGCAGTTCTTC
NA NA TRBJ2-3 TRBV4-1 CASSQGTKYTDTQYF TGCGCCAGCAGCCAAGGTACTAAATACACAGATACGCAGTATTTT
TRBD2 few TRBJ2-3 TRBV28 CASSPRDYLGDTQYF TGTGCCAGCAGTCCCCGGGACTACCTCGGGGATACGCAGTATTTT
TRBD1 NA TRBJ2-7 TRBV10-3 CAISESAGTGAYEQYF TGTGCCATCAGTGAGTCGGCGGGGACAGGAGCCTACGAGCAGTACTTC
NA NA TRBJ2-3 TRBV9 CASSVGGFSDTQYF TGTGCCAGCAGCGTAGGCGGCTTTTCAGATACGCAGTATTTT
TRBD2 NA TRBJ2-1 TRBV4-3 CASSLPREGNEQFF TGCGCCAGCAGTCTCCCCCGGGAGGGTAATGAGCAGTTCTTC
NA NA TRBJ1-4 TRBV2 CASRPTNEKLFF TGTGCCAGCAGGCCAACTAATGAAAAACTGTTTTTT
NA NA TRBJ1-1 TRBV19 CASSSSSRGHTEAFF TGTGCCAGTAGCTCGTCCTCCCGAGGGCACACTGAAGCTTTCTTT
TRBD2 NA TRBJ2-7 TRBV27 CASSLKTSGSYEQYF TGTGCCAGCAGTTTGAAGACTAGCGGGAGCTACGAGCAGTACTTC
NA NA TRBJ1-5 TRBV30 CAWSTQDNQPQHF TGTGCCTGGAGTACTCAGGACAATCAGCCCCAGCATTTT
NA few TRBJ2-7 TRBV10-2 CASSFKKEPYEQYF TGCGCCAGCAGTTTTAAGAAAGAGCCCTACGAGCAGTACTTC
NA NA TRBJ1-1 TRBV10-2 CASSFGTSNTEAFF TGCGCCAGCAGCTTCGGGACCTCGAACACTGAAGCTTTCTTT
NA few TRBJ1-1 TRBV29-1 CSVEDGGREAFF TGCAGCGTTGAAGACGGCGGCCGTGAAGCTTTCTTT
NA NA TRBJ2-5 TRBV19 CASRVGQGQETQYF TGTGCCAGTAGGGTCGGGCAGGGGCAAGAGACCCAGTACTTC
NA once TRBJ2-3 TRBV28 CASHSPGLLTDTQYF TGTGCCAGCCATAGTCCGGGGCTACTCACAGATACGCAGTATTTT
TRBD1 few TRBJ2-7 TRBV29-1 CSVEGLGQGYEQYF TGCAGCGTTGAAGGTCTGGGACAGGGCTACGAGCAGTACTTC
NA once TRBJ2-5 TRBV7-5 CARSLGEGSAETQYF TGTGCCAGAAGCTTAGGGGAGGGGTCGGCGGAGACCCAGTACTTC
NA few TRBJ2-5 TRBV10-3 CAISESEETQYF TGTGCCATCAGTGAGTCTGAGGAGACCCAGTACTTC
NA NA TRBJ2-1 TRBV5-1 CASSPEGGPNEQFF TGCGCCAGCAGCCCGGAAGGGGGGCCCAATGAGCAGTTCTTC
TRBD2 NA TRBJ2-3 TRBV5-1 CASSSSGLADQYTDTQYF TGCGCCAGCAGCTCGTCAGGACTAGCGGACCAATACACAGATACGCAGTATTTT
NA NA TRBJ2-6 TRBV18 CASSPSGANVLTF TGTGCCAGCTCACCGTCTGGGGCCAACGTCCTGACTTTC
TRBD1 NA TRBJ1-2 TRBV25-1 CASSVGQGDGRYTF TGTGCCAGCAGTGTCGGACAGGGAGATGGTCGCTACACCTTC
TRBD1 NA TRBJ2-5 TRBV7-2 CASSTGQGETQYF TGTGCCAGCAGCACGGGACAGGGAGAGACCCAGTACTTC
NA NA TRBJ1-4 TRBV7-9 CASSPALGGEKLFF TGTGCCAGCAGTCCGGCCCTCGGAGGAGAAAAACTGTTTTTT
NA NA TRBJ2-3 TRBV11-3 CASSLEGTYTDTQYF TGTGCCAGCAGCTTAGAGGGGACCTACACAGATACGCAGTATTTT
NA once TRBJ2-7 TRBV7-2 CASSSYPSYEQYF TGTGCCAGCAGCTCTTACCCCTCGTACGAGCAGTACTTC
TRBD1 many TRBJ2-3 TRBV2 CASRDRADTQYF TGTGCCAGTAGAGACAGGGCAGATACGCAGTATTTT
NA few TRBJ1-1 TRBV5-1 CASSLHRAITEAFF TGCGCCAGCAGCTTACACCGGGCAATCACTGAAGCTTTCTTT
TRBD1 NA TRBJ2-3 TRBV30 CAWSVQGITDTQYF TGTGCCTGGAGTGTACAGGGGATCACAGATACGCAGTATTTT
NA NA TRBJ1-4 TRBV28 CASSSMGPTNEKLFF TGTGCCAGCAGTTCTATGGGACCGACTAATGAAAAACTGTTTTTT